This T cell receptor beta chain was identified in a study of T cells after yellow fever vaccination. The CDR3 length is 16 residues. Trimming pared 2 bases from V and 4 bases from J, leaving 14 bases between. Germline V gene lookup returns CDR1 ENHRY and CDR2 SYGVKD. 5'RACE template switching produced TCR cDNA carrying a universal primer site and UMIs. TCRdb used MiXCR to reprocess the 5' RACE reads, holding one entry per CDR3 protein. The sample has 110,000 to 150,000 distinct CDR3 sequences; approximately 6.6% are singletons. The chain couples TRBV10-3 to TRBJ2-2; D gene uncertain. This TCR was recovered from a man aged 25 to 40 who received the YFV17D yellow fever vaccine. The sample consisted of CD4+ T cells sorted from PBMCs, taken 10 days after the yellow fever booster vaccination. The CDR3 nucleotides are TGTGCCATCAGTGAGGGTGGGGTCTCGATCACCGGGGAGCTGTTTTTT. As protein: CAISEGGVSITGELFF.